The T cell receptor beta chain under discussion was sequenced for a study of cytomegalovirus exposure and HLA in healthy donors. About the research overall: Around 80 million unique TCR sequences came from HLA-typed donors in an early release. Study results and caveats: Reports state that TCR beta sequences accurately predicted most subjects' HLA-A and HLA-B alleles.

The PCR had 60 Vbeta and 13 Jbeta primers. Profiling relied on immunoSEQ multiplex PCR, and the TCRdb table lists in-frame clones only, not all of them. The sample lists approximately 130,000 clones, about four fifths occurring once. The CDR3 runs 15 residues. The germline V gene has CDR1 MRHNA and CDR2 SNTAGT. The V gene end was trimmed by 6 bases and the J gene end by 7 bases; junction bases not matched to a gene: 11. A remark on this clone: Its antigen is not known.

The chain recombines TRBV6-4 with TRBJ2-1; 8 nucleotides align to TRBD1. The sample comprised PBMCs. This receptor was taken from a man between 18 and 35 years old in good health and CMV-seronegative. The DNA for the CDR3 is TGTGCCAGCAGCGGACAGGGTTCCCCCACAAATGAGCAGTTCTTC. Translation: CASSGQGSPTNEQFF.